The text below deals with one T cell receptor beta chain. The antigen is unknown. Assay used: immunoSEQ multiplex PCR; TCRdb lists only in-frame clones, some missing. The sample holds under 65,000 clones; about four fifths are singletons and the top ten take around 2.1%. This record belongs to a study of lymphopenia after photon versus proton radiotherapy. Study-level points and caveats: Survival link was tested only in deceased patients; proton benefit remains a possibility. Post-nadir diversity loss with photons came from oligoclonal expansion, particularly CD8+ Temra cells. Proton therapy kept repertoires fairly stable, unlike photons, which gained effector/memory cells.

The germline CDR1 and CDR2 sequences are SGHRS and YFSETQ. The CDR3 extends over 15 amino acids. Trimming took 0 bases from V and 5 from J, leaving 15 bases between them. The TCR sequence derives from a man aged 60-69 years with pancreatic cancer. This specimen consisted of peripheral blood, obtained from a patient treated with proton-based radiotherapy. The chain recombines TRBV5-1 with TRBJ2-7; tentatively, D is TRBD2 (7 bases). Written as DNA, the CDR3 is TGCGCCAGCAGCTTGGTGGCGGGGGCCAGCAACGAGCAGTACTTC. Protein: CASSLVAGASNEQYF. Combining the CDR3 with reference TRBV5-1 and TRBJ2-7 gives the whole variable domain KAGVTQTPRYLIKTRGQQVTLSCSPISGHRSVSWYQQTPGQGLQFLFEYFSETQRNKGNFPGRFSGRQFSNSRSEMNVSTLELGDSALYLCASSLVAGASNEQYFGPGTRLTVT.